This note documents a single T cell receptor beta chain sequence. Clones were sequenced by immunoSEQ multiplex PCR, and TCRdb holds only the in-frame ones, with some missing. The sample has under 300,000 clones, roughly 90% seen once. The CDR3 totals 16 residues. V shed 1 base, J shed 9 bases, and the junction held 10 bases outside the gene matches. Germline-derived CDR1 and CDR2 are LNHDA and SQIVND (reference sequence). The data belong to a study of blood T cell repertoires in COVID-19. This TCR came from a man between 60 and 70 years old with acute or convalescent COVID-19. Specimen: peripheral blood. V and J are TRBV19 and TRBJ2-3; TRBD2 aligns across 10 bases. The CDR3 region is CASSIATSGTGQTQYF. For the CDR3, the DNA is TGTGCCAGTAGTATAGCCACTAGCGGGACTGGCCAAACGCAGTATTTT.